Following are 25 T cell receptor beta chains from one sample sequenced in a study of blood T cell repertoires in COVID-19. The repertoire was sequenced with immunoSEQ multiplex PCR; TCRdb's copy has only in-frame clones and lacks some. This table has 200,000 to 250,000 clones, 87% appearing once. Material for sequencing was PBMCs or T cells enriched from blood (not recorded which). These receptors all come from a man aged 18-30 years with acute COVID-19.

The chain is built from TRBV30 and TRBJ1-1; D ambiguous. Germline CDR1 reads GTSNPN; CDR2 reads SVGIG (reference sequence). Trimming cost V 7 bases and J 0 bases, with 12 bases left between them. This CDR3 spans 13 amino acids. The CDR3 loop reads CASHPHMNTEAFF. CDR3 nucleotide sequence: TGTGCCTCACACCCACACATGAACACTGAAGCTTTCTTT.

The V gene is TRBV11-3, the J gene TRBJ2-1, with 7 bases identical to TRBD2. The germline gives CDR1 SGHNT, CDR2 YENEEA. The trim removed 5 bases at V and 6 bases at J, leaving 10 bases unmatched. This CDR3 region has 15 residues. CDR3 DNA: TGTGCCAGCAGCCCGAGACTAGCTACTCCCAATGAGCAGTTCTTC. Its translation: CASSPRLATPNEQFF.

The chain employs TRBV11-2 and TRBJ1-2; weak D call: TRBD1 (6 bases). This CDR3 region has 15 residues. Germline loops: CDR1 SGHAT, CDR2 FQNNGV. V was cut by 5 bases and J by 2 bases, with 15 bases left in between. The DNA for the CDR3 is TGTGCCAGCAGCCCCCAAAGGACAGCCAACTATGGCTACACCTTC. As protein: CASSPQRTANYGYTF. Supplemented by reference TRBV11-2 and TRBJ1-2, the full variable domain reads EAGVAQSPRYKIIEKRQSVAFWCNPISGHATLYWYQQILGQGPKLLIQFQNNGVVDDSQLPKDRFSAERLKGVDSTLKIQPAKLEDSAVYLCASSPQRTANYGYTFGSGTRLTVV.

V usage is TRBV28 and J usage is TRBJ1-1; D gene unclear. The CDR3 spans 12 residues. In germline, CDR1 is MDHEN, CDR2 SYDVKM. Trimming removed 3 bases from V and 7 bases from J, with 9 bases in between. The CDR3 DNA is TGTGCCAGCAGTTTGTCCCGGGTTGAAGCTTTCTTT. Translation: CASSLSRVEAFF.

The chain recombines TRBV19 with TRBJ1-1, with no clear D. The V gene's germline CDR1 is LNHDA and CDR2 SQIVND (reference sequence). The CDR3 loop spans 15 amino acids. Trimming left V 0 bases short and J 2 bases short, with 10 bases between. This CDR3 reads CASSIDEGLNTEAFF. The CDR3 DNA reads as TGTGCCAGTAGTATAGATGAGGGTTTAAACACTGAAGCTTTCTTT.

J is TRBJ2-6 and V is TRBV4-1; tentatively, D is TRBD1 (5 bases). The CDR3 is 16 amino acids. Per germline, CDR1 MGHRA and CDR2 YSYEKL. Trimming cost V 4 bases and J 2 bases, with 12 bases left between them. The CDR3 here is CASSPSVGAGANVLTF. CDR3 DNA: TGCGCCAGCAGCCCGAGTGTAGGGGCTGGGGCCAACGTCCTGACTTTC.

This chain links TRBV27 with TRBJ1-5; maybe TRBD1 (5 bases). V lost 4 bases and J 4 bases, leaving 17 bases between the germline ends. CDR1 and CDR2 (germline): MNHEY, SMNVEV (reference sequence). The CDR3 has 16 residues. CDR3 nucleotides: TGTGCCAGCAGTTGGAGGGGAGGTAGGGGTAATCAGCCCCAGCATTTT. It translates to CASSWRGGRGNQPQHF.

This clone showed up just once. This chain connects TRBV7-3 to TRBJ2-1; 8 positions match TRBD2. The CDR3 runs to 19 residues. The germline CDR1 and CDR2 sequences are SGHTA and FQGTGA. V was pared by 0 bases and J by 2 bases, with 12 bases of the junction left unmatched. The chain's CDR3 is CASSLTRGGSTTTYNEQFF. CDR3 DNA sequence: TGTGCCAGCAGCTTAACTCGGGGGGGTTCTACCACAACCTACAATGAGCAGTTCTTC.

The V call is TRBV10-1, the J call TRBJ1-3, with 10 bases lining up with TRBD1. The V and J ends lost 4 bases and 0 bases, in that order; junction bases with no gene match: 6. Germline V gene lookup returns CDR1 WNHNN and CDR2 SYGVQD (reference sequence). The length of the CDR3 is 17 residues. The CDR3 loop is CASSADRGKTSGNTIYF. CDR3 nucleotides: TGCGCCAGCAGTGCGGACAGGGGGAAAACCTCTGGAAACACCATATATTTT.

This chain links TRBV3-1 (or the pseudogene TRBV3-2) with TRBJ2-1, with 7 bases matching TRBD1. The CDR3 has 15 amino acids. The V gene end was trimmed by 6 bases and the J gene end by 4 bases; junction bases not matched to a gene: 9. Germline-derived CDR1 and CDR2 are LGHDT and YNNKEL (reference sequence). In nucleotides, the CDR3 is TGTGCCAGCAGGCAGACAGGGCCTTATTACAATGAGCAGTTCTTC. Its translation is CASRQTGPYYNEQFF.

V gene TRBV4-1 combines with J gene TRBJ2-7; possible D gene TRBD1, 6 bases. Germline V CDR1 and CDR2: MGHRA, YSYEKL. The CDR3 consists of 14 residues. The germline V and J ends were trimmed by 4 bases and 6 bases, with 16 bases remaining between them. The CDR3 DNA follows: TGCGCCAGCAGCCTATCAACGGGCAGGGGCGAGCAGTACTTC. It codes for CASSLSTGRGEQYF.

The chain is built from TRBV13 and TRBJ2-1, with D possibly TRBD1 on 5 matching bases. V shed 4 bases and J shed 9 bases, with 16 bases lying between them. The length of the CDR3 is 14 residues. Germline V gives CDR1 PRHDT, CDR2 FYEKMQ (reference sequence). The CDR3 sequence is CASSSSSQGSEQFF. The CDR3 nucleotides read TGTGCCAGCAGCTCCTCATCCCAGGGTAGTGAGCAGTTCTTC. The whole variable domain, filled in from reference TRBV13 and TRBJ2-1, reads AAGVIQSPRHLIKEKRETATLKCYPIPRHDTVYWYQQGPGQDPQFLISFYEKMQSDKGSIPDRFSAQQFSDYHSELNMSSLELGDSALYFCASSSSSQGSEQFFGPGTRLTVL.

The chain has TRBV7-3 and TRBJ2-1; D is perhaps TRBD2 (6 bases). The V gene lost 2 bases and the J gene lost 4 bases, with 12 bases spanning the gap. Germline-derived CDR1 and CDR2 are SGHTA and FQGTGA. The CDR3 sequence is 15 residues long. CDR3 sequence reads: CASSLWPSAYNEQFF. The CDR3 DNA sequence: TGTGCCAGCAGCTTATGGCCTAGCGCTTACAATGAGCAGTTCTTC.

Here the CDR3 DNA reads TGTGCCAGCAGCCAAGGTGGCGGACAAGAGACCCAGTACTTC. This encodes CASSQGGGQETQYF. The chain links TRBV3-1 (or the pseudogene TRBV3-2) to TRBJ2-5; D gene unclear. The CDR3 runs to 14 residues. The V and J ends lost 1 base and 2 bases respectively, with 8 bases between them. Per germline, CDR1 LGHDT and CDR2 YNNKEL (reference sequence).

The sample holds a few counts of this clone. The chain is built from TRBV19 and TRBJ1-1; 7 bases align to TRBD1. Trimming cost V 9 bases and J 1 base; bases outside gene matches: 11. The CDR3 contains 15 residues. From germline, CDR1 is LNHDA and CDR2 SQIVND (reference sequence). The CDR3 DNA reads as TGTGCCAGCACCCTGGGAACAGGGGCGAACACTGAAGCTTTCTTT. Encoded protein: CASTLGTGANTEAFF.

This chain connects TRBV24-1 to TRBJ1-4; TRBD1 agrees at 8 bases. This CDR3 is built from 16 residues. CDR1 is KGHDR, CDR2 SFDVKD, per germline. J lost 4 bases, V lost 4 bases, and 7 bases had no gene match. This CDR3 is CATSDPKTGVNEKLFF. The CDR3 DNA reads TGTGCCACCAGTGACCCAAAGACAGGGGTTAATGAAAAACTGTTTTTT.

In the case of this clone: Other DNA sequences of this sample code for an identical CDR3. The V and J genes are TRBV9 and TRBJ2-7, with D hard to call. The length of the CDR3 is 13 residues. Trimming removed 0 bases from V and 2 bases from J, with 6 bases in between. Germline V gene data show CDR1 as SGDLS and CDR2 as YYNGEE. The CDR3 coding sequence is TGTGCCAGCAGCGTAGGTCAAACCTACGAGCAGTACTTC. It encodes CASSVGQTYEQYF.

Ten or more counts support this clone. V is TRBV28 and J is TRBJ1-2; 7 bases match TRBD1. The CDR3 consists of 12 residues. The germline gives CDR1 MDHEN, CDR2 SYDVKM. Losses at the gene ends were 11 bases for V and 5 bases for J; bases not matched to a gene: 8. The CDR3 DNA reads TGTGCCGGGGGGACAGACCTGTATGGCTACACCTTC. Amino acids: CAGGTDLYGYTF.

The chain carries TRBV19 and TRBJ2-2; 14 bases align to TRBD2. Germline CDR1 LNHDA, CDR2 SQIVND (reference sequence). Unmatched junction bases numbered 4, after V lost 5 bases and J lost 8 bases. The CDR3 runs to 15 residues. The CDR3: CASSWGLAGAGELFF. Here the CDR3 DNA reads TGTGCCAGTAGTTGGGGACTAGCGGGAGCTGGGGAGCTGTTTTTT.

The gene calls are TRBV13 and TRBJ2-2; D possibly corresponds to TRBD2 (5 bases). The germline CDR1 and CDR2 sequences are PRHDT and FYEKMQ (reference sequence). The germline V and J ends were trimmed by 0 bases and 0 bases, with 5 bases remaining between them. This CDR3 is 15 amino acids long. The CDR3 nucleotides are TGTGCCAGCAGCTTAGGACTAGCGAACACCGGGGAGCTGTTTTTT. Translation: CASSLGLANTGELFF. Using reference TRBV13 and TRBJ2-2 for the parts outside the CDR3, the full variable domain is AAGVIQSPRHLIKEKRETATLKCYPIPRHDTVYWYQQGPGQDPQFLISFYEKMQSDKGSIPDRFSAQQFSDYHSELNMSSLELGDSALYFCASSLGLANTGELFFGEGSRLTVL.

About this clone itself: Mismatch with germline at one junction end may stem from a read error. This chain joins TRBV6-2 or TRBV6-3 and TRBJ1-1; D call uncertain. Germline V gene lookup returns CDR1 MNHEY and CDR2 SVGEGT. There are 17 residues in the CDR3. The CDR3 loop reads CASSYSFYLERNTEAFF. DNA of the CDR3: TGTGCCAGCAGCTACTCCTTTTATCTAGAACGTAACACTGAAGCTTTCTTT.

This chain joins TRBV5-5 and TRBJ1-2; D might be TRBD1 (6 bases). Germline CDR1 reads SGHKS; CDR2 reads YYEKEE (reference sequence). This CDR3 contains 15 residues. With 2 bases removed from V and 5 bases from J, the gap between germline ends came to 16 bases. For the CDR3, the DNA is TGTGCCAGCAGCTTCGTCGGCAGGGGAGGGTATGGCTACACCTTC. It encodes CASSFVGRGGYGYTF.

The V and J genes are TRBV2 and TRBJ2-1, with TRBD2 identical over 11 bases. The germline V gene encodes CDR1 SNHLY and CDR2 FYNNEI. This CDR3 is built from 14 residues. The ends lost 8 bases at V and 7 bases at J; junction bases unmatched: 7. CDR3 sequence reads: CASRIAGGPNEQFF. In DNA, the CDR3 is TGTGCCAGCCGAATAGCGGGAGGGCCGAATGAGCAGTTCTTC.

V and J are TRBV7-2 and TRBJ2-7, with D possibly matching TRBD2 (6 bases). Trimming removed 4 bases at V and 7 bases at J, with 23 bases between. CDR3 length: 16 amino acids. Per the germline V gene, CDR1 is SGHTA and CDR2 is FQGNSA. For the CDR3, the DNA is TGTGCCAGCAGCTCCCCCCGACTAGATCTCTCTCGGGAGCAGTACTTC. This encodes CASSSPRLDLSREQYF.

Written as DNA, the CDR3 is TGTGCCAGCAGTTTTCTGGCCCCGGGGACAGGAAGTTCACCCCTCCACTTT. Protein sequence: CASSFLAPGTGSSPLHF. The rearrangement links TRBV28 to TRBJ1-6; 8 bases align to TRBD1. Trimming removed 3 bases from V and 9 bases from J; junction bases left unmatched: 13. This CDR3 is 17 amino acids long. Germline values: CDR1 MDHEN, CDR2 SYDVKM.